This TCR beta chain derives from a study of blood T cell repertoires in COVID-19. The overall study: Acute-phase and convalescent COVID-19 samples originated in the United States, Italy and Spain. PBMCs, B-cell-depleted T cells, or T cells provided the cDNA or gDNA that made up the material.

In this sample, this clone turned up once. The V end lost 2 bases, the J end lost 1 base, and 9 bases lay between the germline ends. The CDR3 is made up of 14 amino acids. Germline V gene lookup returns CDR1 MDHEN and CDR2 SYDVKM. The cohort comprised adults aged about 18 to 100 years residing in about two dozen US areas. Original data processing: Estimated nucleated cell counts came from reference gene primer amplification. Clones were sequenced by immunoSEQ multiplex PCR, and TCRdb holds only the in-frame ones, with some missing. From that table come the V and J calls and clone size; the DNA was used to work out D and trimming. The repertoire includes roughly 300,000 clones, 86% of them detected once, and roughly 4.2% sits in the top ten.

The clonotype comes from a middle-aged woman with acute COVID-19. The sequencing input was PBMCs or T cells enriched from blood (not recorded which). The V gene is TRBV28, the J gene TRBJ2-7, with a tentative D call TRBD2 (7 bases). Written as DNA, the CDR3 is TGTGCCAGCAGTTTAAGGGGGGGGTCCTACGAGCAGTACTTC. As protein: CASSLRGGSYEQYF.